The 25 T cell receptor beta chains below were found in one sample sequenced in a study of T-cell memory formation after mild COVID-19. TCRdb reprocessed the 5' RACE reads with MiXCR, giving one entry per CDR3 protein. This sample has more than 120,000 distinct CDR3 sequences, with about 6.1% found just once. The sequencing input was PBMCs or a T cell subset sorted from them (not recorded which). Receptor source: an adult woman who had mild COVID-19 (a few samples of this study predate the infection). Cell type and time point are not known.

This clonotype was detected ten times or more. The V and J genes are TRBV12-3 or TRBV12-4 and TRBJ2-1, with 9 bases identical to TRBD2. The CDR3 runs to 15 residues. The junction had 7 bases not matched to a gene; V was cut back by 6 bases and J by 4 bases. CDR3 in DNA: TGTGCCAGCAGCATAGCGGGAGTCGTGTACAATGAGCAGTTCTTC. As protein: CASSIAGVVYNEQFF.

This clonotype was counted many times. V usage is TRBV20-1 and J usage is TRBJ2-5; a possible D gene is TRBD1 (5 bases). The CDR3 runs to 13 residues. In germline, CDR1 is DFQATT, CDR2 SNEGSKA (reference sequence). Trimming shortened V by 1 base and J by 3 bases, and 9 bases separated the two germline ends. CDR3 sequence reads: CSARAGIEETQYF. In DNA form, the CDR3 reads TGCAGTGCTAGAGCAGGGATCGAAGAGACCCAGTACTTC.

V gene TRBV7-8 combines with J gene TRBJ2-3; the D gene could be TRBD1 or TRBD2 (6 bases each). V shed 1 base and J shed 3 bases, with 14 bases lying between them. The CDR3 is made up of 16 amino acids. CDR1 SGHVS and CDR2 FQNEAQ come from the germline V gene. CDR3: CASSLVGGRRTDTQYF. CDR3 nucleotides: TGTGCCAGCAGCTTAGTAGGGGGGAGAAGGACAGATACGCAGTATTTT. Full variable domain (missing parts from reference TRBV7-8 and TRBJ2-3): GAGVSQSPRYKVAKRGQDVALRCDPISGHVSLFWYQQALGQGPEFLTYFQNEAQLDKSGLPSDRFFAERPEGSVSTLKIQRTQQEDSAVYLCASSLVGGRRTDTQYFGPGTRLTVL.

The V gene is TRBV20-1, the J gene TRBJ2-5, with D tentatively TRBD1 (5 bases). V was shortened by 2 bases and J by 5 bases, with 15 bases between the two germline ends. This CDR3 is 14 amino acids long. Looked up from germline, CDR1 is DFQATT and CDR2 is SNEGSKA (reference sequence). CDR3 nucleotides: TGCAGTGCTAGAAGGCAGGGCCTCGGGGAGACCCAGTACTTC. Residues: CSARRQGLGETQYF.

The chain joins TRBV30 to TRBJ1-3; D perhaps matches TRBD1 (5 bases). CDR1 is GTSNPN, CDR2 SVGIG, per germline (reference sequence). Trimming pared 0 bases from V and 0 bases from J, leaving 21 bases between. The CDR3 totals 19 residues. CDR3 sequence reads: CAWSVAGNFVLDSGNTIYF. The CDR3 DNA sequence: TGTGCCTGGAGTGTAGCAGGGAACTTTGTCCTTGACTCTGGAAACACCATATATTTT.

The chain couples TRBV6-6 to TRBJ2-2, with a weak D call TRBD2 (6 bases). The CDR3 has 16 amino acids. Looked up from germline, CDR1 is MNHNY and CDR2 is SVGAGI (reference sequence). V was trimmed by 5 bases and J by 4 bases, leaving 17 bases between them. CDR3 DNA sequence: TGTGCCAGCAGTCGGACTACACCTGGAGGCACCGGGGAGCTGTTTTTT. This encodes CASSRTTPGGTGELFF.

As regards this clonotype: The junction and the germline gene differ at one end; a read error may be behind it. The CDR3 DNA reads as TGTGCCAGCAGACTAGCGGGGGGGCCGAGTGAGTCTTTT. Translating gives CASRLAGGPSESF. The chain couples TRBV6-6 to TRBJ2-3; TRBD2 aligns across 13 bases. The germline V gene encodes CDR1 MNHNY and CDR2 SVGAGI (reference sequence). The CDR3 sequence is 13 residues long.

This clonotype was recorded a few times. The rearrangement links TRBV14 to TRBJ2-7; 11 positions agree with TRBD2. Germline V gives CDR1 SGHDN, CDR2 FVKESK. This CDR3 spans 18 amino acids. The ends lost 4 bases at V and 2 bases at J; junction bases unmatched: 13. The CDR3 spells CASSRKYSGRAITYEQYF. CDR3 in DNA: TGTGCCAGCAGCCGAAAGTATAGCGGGAGGGCGATCACCTACGAGCAGTACTTC.

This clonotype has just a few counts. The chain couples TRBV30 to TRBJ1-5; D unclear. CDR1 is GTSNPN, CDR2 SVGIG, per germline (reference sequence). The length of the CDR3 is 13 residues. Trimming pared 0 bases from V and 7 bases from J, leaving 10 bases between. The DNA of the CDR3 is TGTGCCTGGAGTGTAGAGGGTCGGCAGCCCCAGCATTTT. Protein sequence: CAWSVEGRQPQHF. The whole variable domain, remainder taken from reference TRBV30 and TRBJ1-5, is SQTIHQWPATLVQPVGSPLSLECTVEGTSNPNLYWYRQAAGRGLQLLFYSVGIGQISSEVPQNLSASRPQDRQFILSSKKLLLSDSGFYLCAWSVEGRQPQHFGDGTRLSIL.

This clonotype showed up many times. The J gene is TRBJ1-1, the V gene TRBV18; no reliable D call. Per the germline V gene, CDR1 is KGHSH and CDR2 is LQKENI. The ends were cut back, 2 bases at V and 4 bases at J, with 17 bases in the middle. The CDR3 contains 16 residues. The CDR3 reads CASSPSGTRPGTEAFF. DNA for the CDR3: TGTGCCAGCTCACCATCGGGAACCAGACCTGGCACTGAAGCTTTCTTT. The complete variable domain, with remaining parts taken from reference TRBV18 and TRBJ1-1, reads NAGVMQNPRHLVRRRGQEARLRCSPMKGHSHVYWYRQLPEEGLKFMVYLQKENIIDESGMPKERFSAEFPKEGPSILRIQQVVRGDSAAYFCASSPSGTRPGTEAFFGQGTRLTVV.

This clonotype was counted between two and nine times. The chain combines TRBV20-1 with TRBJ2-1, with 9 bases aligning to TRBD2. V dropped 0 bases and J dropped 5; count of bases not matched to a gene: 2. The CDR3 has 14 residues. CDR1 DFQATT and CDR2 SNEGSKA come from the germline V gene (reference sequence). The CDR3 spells CSARDQRGDNEQFF. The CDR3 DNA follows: TGCAGTGCTAGAGACCAGCGGGGGGACAATGAGCAGTTCTTC.

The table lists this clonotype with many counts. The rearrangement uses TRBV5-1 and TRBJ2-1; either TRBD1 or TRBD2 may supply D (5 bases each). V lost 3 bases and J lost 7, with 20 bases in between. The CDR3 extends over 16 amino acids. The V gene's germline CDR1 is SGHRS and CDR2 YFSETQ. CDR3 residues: CASSYQGRDHRNEQFF. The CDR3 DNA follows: TGCGCCAGCAGCTACCAAGGCCGGGACCATAGGAATGAGCAGTTCTTC.

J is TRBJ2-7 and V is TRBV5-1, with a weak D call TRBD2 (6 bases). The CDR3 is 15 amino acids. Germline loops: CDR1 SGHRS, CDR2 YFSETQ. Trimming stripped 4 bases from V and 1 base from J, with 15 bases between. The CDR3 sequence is CASSTSGTGSYEQYF. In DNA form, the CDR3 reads TGCGCCAGCAGCACCTCCGGGACTGGTTCCTACGAGCAGTACTTC.

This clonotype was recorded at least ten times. DNA of the CDR3: TGCAGCGTTGCGGGGCAGGGTCAAGAGACCCAGTACTTC. Translated: CSVAGQGQETQYF. The chain has TRBV29-1 and TRBJ2-5; either TRBD1 or TRBD2 may supply D (5 bases each). The CDR3 spans 13 residues. Trimming removed 4 bases at V and 2 bases at J, with 11 bases between. Germline CDR1 reads SQVTM; CDR2 reads ANQGSEA.

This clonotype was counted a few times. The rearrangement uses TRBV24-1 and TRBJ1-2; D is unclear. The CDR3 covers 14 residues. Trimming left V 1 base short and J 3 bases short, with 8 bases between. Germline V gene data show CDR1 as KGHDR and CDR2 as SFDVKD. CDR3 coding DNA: TGTGCCACCAGTGATTTCTCCGGGGACTATGGCTACACCTTC. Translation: CATSDFSGDYGYTF.

The CDR3 is CASSPPGRRERTDTQYF. The CDR3 DNA follows: TGTGCCAGCAGCCCCCCCGGGCGGCGGGAGAGGACAGATACGCAGTATTTT. The chain links TRBV5-6 to TRBJ2-3; 7 bases map to TRBD2. The V and J ends lost 4 bases and 3 bases, in that order; junction bases with no gene match: 14. The germline V gene has CDR1 SGHDT and CDR2 YYEEEE. CDR3 size: 17 residues.

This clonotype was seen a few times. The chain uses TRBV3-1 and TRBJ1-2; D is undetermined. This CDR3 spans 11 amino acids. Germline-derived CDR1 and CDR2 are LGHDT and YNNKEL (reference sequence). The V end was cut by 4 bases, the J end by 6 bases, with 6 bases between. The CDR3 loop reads CASSRSDGYTF. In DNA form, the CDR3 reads TGTGCCAGCAGCCGCAGTGATGGCTACACCTTC. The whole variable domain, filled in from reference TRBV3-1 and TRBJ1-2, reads DTAVSQTPKYLVTQMGNDKSIKCEQNLGHDTMYWYKQDSKKFLKIMFSYNNKELIINETVPNRFSPKSPDKAHLNLHINSLELGDSAVYFCASSRSDGYTFGSGTRLTVV.

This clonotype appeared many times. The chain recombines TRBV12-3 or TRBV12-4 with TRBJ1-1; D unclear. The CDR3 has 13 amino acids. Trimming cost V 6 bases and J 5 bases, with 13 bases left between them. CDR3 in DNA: TGTGCCAGCAGCCGGAGGTCGGGGACTGAAGCTTTCTTT. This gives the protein CASSRRSGTEAFF.

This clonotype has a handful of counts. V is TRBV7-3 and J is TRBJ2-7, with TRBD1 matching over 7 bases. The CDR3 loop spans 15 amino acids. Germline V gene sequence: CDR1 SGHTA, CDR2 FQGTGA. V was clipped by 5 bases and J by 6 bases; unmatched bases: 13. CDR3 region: CASSQRGPGLGEQYF. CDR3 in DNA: TGTGCCAGCAGCCAGAGGGGGCCGGGATTAGGCGAGCAGTACTTC.

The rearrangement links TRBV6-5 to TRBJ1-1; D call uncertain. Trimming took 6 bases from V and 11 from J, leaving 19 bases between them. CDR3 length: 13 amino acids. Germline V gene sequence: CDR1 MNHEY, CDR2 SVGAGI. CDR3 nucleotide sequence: TGTGCCAGCAGCGCAGAACCGTGGGGTATGGCTTTCTTT. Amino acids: CASSAEPWGMAFF.

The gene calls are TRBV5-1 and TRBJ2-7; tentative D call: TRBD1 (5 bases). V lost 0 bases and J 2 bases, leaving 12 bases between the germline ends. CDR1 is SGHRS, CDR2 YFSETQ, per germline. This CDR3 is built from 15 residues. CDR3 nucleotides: TGCGCCAGCAGCTTGGAAGGAAGGGGTCCCTACGAGCAGTACTTC. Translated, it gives CASSLEGRGPYEQYF.

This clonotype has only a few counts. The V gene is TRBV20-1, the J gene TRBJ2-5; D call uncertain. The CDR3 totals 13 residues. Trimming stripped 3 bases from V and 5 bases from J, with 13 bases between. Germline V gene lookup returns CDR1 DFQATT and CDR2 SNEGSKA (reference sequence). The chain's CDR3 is CSASPTGLETQYF. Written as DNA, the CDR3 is TGCAGTGCTAGCCCTACCGGGTTGGAGACCCAGTACTTC.

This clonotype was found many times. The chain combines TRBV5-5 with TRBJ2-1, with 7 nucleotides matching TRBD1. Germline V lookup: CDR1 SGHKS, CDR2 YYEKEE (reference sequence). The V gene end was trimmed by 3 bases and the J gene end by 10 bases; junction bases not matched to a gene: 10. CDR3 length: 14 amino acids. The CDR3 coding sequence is TGTGCCAGCAGCTCGATGACAGGGAGTCGGGAGCAGTTCTTC. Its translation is CASSSMTGSREQFF.

Here the CDR3 DNA reads TGTGCCAGCAGTTTCGGCCCTGCCAGGGCCCTCCACTTT. It translates to CASSFGPARALHF. The chain combines TRBV12-3 or TRBV12-4 with TRBJ1-6; TRBD1 is a possible D gene (5 bases). This CDR3 has 13 residues. V was clipped by 3 bases and J by 14 bases, with 14 bases between them.

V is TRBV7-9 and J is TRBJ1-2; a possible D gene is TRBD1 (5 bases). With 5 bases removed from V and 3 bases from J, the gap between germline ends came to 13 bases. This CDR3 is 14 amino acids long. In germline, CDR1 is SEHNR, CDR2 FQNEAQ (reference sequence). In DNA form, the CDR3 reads TGTGCCAGCAGCCGGACAAGAGACTACTATGGCTACACCTTC. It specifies CASSRTRDYYGYTF.